The source of this T cell receptor beta chain is a study of blood T cell repertoires in COVID-19. This clone was recorded a few times. As handled by the study authors: The authors estimated nucleated cell counts from reference gene primer amplification. Assay: immunoSEQ multiplex PCR; the TCRdb copy retains only in-frame clones and omits some. For V, J and clone size, that table is used; D and trimming come from the DNA. The table lists fewer than 350,000 clones, 85% of them singletons. J gave up 2 bases and V 5 bases, and 5 bases lay outside the gene matches. Germline lookup yields CDR1 SNHLY and CDR2 FYNNEI. The CDR3 runs to 15 residues.

Sequenced sample: PBMCs or T cells enriched from blood (not recorded which). The genes are TRBV2 and TRBJ2-2; TRBD2 aligns across 7 bases. This TCR came from a woman between 45 and 60 years old who had recovered from COVID-19. The DNA for the CDR3 is TGTGCCAGCAGTCAGACTAGCAGTAACACCGGGGAGCTGTTTTTT. Translating it yields CASSQTSSNTGELFF.